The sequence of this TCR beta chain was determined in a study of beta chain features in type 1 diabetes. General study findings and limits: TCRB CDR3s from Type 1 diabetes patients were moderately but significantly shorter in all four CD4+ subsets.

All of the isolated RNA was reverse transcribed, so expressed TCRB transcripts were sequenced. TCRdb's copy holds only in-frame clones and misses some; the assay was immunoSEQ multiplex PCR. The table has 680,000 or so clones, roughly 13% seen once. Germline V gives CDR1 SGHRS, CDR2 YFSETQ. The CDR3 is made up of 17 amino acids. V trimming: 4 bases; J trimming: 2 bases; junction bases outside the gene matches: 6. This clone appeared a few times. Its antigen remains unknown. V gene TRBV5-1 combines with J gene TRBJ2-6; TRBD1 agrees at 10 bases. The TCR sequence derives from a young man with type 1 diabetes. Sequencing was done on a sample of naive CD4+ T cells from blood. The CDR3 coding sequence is TGCGCCAGCAGCCCAGGACAGGGGGAGACTGGGGCCAACGTCCTGACTTTC. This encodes CASSPGQGETGANVLTF.